This T cell receptor beta chain was sequenced during a study of blood T cell repertoires in COVID-19. Across the study: Italy, Spain and the United States were the sources of the convalescent and acute COVID-19 samples.

Profiling relied on immunoSEQ multiplex PCR, and the TCRdb table lists in-frame clones only, not all of them. The sample contains over 15,000 clones, around 92% of which appear only once. This CDR3 contains 14 residues. Germline V lookup: CDR1 SQVTM, CDR2 ANQGSEA. With 3 bases clipped from V and 4 bases from J, the junction kept 4 bases outside the gene matches. Sequencing was carried out using peripheral blood. The receptor comes from a human donor in a cohort sampled during active COVID-19. The chain combines TRBV29-1 with TRBJ2-1; 9 bases are a match to TRBD1. The CDR3 DNA follows: TGCAGCGTTGAGGGGGACAGGGTTTACAATGAGCAGTTCTTC. Protein: CSVEGDRVYNEQFF.